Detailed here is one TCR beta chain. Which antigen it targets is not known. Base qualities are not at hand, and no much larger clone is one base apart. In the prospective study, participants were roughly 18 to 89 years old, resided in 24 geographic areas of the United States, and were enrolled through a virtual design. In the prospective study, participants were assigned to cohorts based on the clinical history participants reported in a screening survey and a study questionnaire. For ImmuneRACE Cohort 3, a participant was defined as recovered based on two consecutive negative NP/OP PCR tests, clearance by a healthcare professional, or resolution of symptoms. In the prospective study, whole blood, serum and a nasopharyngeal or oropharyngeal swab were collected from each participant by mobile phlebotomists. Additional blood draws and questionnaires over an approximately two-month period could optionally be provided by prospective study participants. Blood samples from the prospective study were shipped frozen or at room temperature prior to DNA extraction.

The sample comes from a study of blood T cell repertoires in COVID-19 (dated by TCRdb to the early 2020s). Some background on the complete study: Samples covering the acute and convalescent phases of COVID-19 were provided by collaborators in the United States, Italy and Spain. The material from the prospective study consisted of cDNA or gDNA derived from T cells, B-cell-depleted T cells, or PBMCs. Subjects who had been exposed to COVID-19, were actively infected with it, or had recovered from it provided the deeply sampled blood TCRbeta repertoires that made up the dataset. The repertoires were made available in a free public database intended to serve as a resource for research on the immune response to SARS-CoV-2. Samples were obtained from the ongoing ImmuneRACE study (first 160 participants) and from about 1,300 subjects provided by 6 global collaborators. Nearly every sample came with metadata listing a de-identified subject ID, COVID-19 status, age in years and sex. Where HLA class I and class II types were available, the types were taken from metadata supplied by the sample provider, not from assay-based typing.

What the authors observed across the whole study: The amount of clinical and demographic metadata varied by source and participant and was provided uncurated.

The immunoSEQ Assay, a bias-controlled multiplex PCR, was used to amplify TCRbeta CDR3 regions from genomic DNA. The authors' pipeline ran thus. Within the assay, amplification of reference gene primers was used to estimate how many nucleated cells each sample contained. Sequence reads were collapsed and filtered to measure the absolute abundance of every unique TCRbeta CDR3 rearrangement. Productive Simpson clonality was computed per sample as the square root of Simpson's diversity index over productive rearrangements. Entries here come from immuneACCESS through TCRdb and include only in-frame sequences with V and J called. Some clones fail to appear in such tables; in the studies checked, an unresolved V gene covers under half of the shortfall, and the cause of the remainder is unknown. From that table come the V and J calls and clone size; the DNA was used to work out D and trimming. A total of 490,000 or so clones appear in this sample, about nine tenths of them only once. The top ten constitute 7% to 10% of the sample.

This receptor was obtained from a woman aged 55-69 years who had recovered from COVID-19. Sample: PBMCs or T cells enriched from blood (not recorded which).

The CDR3 reads CASSRSGGSYEQYV. The nucleotide sequence is TGTGCCAGCAGCCGGTCCGGGGGTTCCTACGAGCAGTACGTC. The V and J genes are TRBV7-6 and TRBJ2-7; possibly the D gene is TRBD2, per 6 matching bases. Via the germline V gene, CDR1 is SGHVS and CDR2 FNYEAQ. The junction shows trimming of 5 bases on V and 1 base on J, plus 12 bases between the germline ends. Counted from cysteine to valine, this CDR3 has 14 amino acids. Of the read, only the CDR3 DNA is kept; its 42 bases are in frame from base 1.